This T cell receptor beta chain came from a study of siplizumab effects on memory and regulatory T cells. Overall study results and limits: There were only a minor fraction of alloreactive clones that mapped to unstimulated subsets.

Worth noting for this clone: Its antigen is still unknown.

Repertoires were generated with immunoSEQ multiplex PCR, while TCRdb's copy carries only in-frame clones and drops some. This sample has about 52,000 clones, with roughly 97% found just once. With 6 bases clipped from V and 4 bases from J, the junction kept 10 bases outside the gene matches. This CDR3 is built from 15 residues. In germline, CDR1 is SGDLS, CDR2 YYNGEE. Specimen: naive CD4+ T cells sorted from blood. This TCR came from a human donor in good health. The chain couples TRBV9 to TRBJ1-1; 9 bases align to TRBD1. The CDR3 coding sequence is TGTGCCAGCACCTCGTTAGGGACAGGGCTCACTGAAGCTTTCTTT. It encodes CASTSLGTGLTEAFF. Full variable domain (missing parts from reference TRBV9 and TRBJ1-1): DSGVTQTPKHLITATGQRVTLRCSPRSGDLSVYWYQQSLDQGLQFLIQYYNGEERAKGNILERFSAQQFPDLHSELNLSSLELGDSALYFCASTSLGTGLTEAFFGQGTRLTVV.